This T cell receptor (beta chain) comes out of a study of blood T cell repertoires in COVID-19. The protocol was immunoSEQ multiplex PCR, while the TCRdb copy is restricted to in-frame clones and leaves out a portion. The table includes 110,000 to 150,000 clones, just under 85% detected once. The CDR3 is 16 amino acids. With 1 base removed from V and 1 base from J, the gap between germline ends came to 13 bases. Germline V gives CDR1 SGHNT, CDR2 YENEEA. This rearrangement joins TRBV11-3 to TRBJ1-1; D perhaps matches TRBD1 (6 bases). Material for sequencing was PBMCs or T cells enriched from blood (not recorded which). The clonotype was recovered from a woman aged 40 to 50 who had recovered from COVID-19. CDR3 sequence reads: CASSLGGGRQNTEAFF. In nucleotides, the CDR3 is TGTGCCAGCAGCTTAGGAGGGGGACGGCAGAACACTGAAGCTTTCTTT.